The T cell receptor beta chain under discussion was sequenced for a study of tumor T cells in aggressive B-cell lymphoma. CDR1 and CDR2 from the germline V gene are SEHNR and FQNEAQ (reference sequence). With 9 bases removed from V and 8 bases from J, the gap between germline ends came to 14 bases. This CDR3 has 12 amino acids. A few counts support this clone. Some clones are missing from TCRdb's copy, which holds only in-frame ones; the method was immunoSEQ multiplex PCR. The data hold 1,500 to 2,000 clones, with around 84% observed a single time. Sequencing was carried out using tumor tissue. The V gene is TRBV7-9, the J gene TRBJ2-1, with D maybe TRBD2 (6 bases). The origin of this receptor is an adult with diffuse large B cell lymphoma. This CDR3 is CASTQTGDEQFF. CDR3 bases: TGTGCCAGTACACAAACGGGGGATGAGCAGTTCTTC.